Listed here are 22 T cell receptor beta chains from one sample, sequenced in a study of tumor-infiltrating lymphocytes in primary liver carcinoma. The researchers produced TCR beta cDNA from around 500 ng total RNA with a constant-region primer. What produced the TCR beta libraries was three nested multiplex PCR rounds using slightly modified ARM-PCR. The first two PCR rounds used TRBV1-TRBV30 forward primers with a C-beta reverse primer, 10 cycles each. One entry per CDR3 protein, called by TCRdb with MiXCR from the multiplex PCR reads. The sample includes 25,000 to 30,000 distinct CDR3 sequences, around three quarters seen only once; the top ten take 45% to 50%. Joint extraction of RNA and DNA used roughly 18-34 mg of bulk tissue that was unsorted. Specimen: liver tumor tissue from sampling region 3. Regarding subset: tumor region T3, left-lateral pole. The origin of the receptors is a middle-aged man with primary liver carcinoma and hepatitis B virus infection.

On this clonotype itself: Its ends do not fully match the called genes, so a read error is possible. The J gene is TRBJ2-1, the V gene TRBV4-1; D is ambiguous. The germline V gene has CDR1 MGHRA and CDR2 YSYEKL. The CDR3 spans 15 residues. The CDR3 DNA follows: TGCGCCAGCAGCCCGCTCGGTAACAAGTACAATAAGCAGTTCTTC. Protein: CASSPLGNKYNKQFF.

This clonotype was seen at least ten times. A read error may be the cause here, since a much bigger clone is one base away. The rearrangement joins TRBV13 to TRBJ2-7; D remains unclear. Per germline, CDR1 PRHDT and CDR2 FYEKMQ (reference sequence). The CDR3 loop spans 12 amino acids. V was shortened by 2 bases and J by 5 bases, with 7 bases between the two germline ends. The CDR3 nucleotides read TGTGCCAGCAGCTTAAGGCTCGACGAGCAGTACTTC. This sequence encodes CASSLRLDEQYF.

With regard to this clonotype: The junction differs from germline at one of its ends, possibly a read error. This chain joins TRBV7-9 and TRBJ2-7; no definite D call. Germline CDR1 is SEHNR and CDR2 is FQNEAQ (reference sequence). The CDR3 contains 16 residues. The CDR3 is CTSSAITAGLAYEQYF. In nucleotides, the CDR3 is TGTACCAGCAGCGCTATAACTGCAGGCTTAGCTTACGAGCAGTACTTC.

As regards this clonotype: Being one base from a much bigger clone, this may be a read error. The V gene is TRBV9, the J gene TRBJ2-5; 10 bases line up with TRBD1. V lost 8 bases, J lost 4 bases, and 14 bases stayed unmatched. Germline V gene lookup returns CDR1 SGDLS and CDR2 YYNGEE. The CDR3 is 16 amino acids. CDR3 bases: TGTGCCAGAAGCACCCGGACAGGGGGTAGTTCAGAGACCCAGTACTTC. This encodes CARSTRTGGSSETQYF.

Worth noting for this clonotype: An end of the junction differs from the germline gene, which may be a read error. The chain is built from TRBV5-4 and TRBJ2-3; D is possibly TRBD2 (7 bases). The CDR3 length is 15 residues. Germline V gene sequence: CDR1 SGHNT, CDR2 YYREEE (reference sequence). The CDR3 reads CASSPRGRESDTHYF. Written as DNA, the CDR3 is TGTGCCAGCAGCCCTAGGGGGAGGGAGTCGGATACGCATTATTTT.

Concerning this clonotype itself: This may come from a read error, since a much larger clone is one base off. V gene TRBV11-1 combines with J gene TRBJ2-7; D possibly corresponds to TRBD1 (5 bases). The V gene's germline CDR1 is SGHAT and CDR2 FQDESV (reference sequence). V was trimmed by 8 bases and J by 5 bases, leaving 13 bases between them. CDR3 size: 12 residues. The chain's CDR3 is CASGAQGNEQYF. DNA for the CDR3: TGTGCCAGCGGCGCCCAGGGAAACGAGCAGTACTTC.

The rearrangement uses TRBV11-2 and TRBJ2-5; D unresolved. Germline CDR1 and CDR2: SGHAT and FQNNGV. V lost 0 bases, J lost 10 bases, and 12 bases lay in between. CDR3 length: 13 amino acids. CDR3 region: CASSLDQHGFQYF. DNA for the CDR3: TGTGCCAGCAGCTTAGATCAGCATGGATTCCAGTACTTC.

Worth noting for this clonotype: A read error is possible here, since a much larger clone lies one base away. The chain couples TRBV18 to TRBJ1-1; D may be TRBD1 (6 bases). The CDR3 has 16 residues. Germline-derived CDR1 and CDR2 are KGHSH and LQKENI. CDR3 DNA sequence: TGTGCCAACTCACCACCATCCAGGGGATCGAACACTGAAGCTTTCTTT. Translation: CANSPPSRGSNTEAFF.

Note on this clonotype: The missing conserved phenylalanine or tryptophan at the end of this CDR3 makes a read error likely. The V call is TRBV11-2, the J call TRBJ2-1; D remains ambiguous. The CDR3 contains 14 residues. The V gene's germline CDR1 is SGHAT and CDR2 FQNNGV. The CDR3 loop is CASSLYRLVSDQFL. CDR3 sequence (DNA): TGCGCCAGCAGCTTATACCGGCTAGTTAGTGACCAGTTCCTC.

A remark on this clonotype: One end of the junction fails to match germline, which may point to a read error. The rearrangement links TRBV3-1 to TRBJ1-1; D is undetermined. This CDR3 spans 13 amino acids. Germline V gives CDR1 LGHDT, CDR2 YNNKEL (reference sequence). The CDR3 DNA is TGTGCCAGCAGCCAAGGAGAGAGGACTGAAGCTTTATTT. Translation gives CASSQGERTEALF.

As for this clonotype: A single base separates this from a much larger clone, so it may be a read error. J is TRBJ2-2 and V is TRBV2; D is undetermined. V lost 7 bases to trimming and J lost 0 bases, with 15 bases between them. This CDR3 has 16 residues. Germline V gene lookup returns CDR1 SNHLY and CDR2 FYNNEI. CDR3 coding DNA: TGTGCCAGCAATATAGTTAGGACGGCGAACACCGGGGAGCTGTTTTTT. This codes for CASNIVRTANTGELFF. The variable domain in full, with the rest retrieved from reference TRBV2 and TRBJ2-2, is EPEVTQTPSHQVTQMGQEVILRCVPISNHLYFYWYRQILGQKVEFLVSFYNNEISEKSEIFDDQFSVERPDGSNFTLKIRSTKLEDSAMYFCASNIVRTANTGELFFGEGSRLTVL.

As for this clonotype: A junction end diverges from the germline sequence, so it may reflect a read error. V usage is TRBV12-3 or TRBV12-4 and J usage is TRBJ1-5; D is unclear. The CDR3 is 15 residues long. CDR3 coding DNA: TGTGCCAGCAGTCTTGGGCGAGGAAGCAACCAGCCCGAGCATTTT. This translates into CASSLGRGSNQPEHF.

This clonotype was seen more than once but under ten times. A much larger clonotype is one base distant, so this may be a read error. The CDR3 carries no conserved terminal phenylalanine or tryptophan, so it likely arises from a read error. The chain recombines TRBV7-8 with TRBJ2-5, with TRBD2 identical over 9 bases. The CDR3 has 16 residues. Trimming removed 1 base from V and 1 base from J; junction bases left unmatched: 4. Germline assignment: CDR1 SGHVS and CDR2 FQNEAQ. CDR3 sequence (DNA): TGTGCCAGCAGCTTAGAAATAGCGGGAGCCCAAGAGACCCAGTACCTC. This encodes CASSLEIAGAQETQYL.

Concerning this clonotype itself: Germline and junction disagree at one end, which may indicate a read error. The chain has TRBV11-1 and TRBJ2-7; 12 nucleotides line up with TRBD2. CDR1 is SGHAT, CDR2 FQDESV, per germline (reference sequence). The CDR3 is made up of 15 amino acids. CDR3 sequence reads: CAISLGRLAGVLQYF. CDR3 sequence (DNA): TGTGCCATCAGCTTAGGGAGACTAGCGGGAGTTCTTCAGTACTTC.

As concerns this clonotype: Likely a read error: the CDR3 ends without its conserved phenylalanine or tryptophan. The CDR3 loop is CASSLGNRGSSYNEQFY. The CDR3 nucleotides read TGTGCCAGCAGCTTGGGAAATAGGGGCAGCTCCTACAATGAGCAGTTCTAC. The chain combines TRBV5-6 with TRBJ2-1; a weak D match, TRBD1 (5 bases). The length of the CDR3 is 17 residues. V was shortened by 0 bases and J by 0 bases, with 13 bases between the two germline ends. Germline V gene lookup returns CDR1 SGHDT and CDR2 YYEEEE.

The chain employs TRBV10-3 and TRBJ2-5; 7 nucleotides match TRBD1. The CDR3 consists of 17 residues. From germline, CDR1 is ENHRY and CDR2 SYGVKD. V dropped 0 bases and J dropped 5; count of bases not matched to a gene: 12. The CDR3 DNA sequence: TGTGCCATCAGTGAGTCGAAGGGACAGTGGGGGACGGAGACCCAGTACTTC. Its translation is CAISESKGQWGTETQYF.

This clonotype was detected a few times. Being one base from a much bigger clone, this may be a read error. Here the CDR3 reads CASSVGRGENILYF. DNA for the CDR3: TGTGCCAGCAGTGTGGGGCGCGGGGAAAACATTCTGTACTTC. This rearrangement joins TRBV25-1 to TRBJ2-4, with a possible D match to TRBD2 (6 bases). The CDR3 spans 14 residues. Germline CDR1 MGHDK, CDR2 SYGVNS.

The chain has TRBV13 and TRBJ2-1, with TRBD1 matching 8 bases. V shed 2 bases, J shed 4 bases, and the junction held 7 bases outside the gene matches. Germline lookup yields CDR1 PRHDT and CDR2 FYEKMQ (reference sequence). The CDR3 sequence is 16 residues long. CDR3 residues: CASSLRQGIHYNEQFF. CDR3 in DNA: TGTGCCAGCAGCTTACGACAGGGGATCCATTACAATGAGCAGTTCTTC.

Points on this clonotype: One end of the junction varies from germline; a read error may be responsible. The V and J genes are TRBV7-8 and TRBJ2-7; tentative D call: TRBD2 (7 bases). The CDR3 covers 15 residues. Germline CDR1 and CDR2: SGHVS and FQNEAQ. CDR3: CANSICAGAVYEQYF. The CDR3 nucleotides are TGTGCCAACAGCATCTGTGCGGGGGCCGTCTACGAGCAGTACTTC.

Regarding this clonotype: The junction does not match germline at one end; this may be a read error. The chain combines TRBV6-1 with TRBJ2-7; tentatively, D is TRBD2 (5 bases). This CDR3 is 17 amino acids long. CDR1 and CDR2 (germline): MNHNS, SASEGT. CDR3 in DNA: TGTGCCAGCATTGATTGGGTATGCCCCCACCACGAGGGCGAGCGGTACTTC. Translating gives CASIDWVCPHHEGERYF.

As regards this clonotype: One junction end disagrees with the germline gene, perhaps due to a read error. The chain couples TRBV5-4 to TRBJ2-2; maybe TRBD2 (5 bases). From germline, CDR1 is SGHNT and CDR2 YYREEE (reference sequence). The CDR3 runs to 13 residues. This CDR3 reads CTSRTADTGELFF. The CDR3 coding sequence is TGTACCAGCAGGACTGCCGACACCGGGGAGCTGTTTTTT.

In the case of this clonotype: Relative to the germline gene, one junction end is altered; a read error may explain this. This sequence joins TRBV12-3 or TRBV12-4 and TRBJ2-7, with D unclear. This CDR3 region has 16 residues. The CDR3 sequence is CASGLIDSGSSYEQCF. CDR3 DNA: TGTGCCAGCGGTTTAATAGACTCCGGTAGCTCCTACGAGCAGTGCTTC.